A few counts support the clone carrying this TCR beta chain. The antigen is not known. The data stem from a study of CD8 T cells in ankylosing spondylitis. Generation of TCR beta libraries employed quantitative 5'-RACE incorporating molecular barcodes. Via MiXCR, TCRdb re-called the 5' RACE reads, giving one row per CDR3 protein. The table lists about 280,000 distinct CDR3 sequences, 20% of them singletons. Study-wide results and limits: Certain motif variants had earlier appeared in reactive arthritis synovial fluid and blood. With a CD8+ phenotype, disease-linked clones were relatively rare in peripheral blood. From matched ankylosing spondylitis synovial fluid, disease-linked clones were reportedly recovered at significantly enriched levels.

Germline V gene sequence: CDR1 SGHDT, CDR2 YYEEEE. V was shortened by 4 bases and J by 3 bases, with 10 bases between the two germline ends. This CDR3 has 13 residues. The chain employs TRBV5-6 and TRBJ1-1; maybe TRBD1 (5 bases). The TCR originated in a male donor with ankylosing spondylitis or in good health (not recorded which). Sequencing input: blood, either unsorted or a sorted T cell fraction (not recorded which). CDR3 in amino acids: CASSRGGDTEAFF. DNA of the CDR3: TGTGCCAGCAGCCGGGGGGGGGACACTGAAGCTTTCTTT.